This TCR beta chain was obtained from a study of blood T cell repertoires in COVID-19. Turning to the study itself: From the United States, Italy and Spain came samples of acute and convalescent COVID-19.

In the authors' methods: It was from reference gene primer amplification that nucleated cell counts were estimated. Assay: immunoSEQ multiplex PCR; the TCRdb copy retains only in-frame clones and omits some. That table is the source of V, J and clone size, and D and trimming were worked out from the DNA. Found here are roughly 500,000 clones, approximately 83% of them singletons; the top ten hold about 3.2%. The CDR3 is 13 residues long. V shed 6 bases, J shed 4 bases, and the junction held 8 bases outside the gene matches. The germline V gene has CDR1 SQVTM and CDR2 ANQGSEA. This sequence originates from a human donor in a cohort sampled during active COVID-19. The specimen sequenced was peripheral blood. The chain combines TRBV29-1 with TRBJ1-2; the match to TRBD1 covers 7 bases. As DNA, the CDR3 is TGCAGCGTGCCCGGGACAGCTACCTATGGCTACACCTTC. Protein sequence: CSVPGTATYGYTF.